Given below is one TCR beta chain in context. What it binds is unknown. A much larger clone differs by one base, so this may be a read error. The CDR3 sequence is 16 residues long. Germline V gene lookup returns CDR1 LNHDA and CDR2 SQIVND (reference sequence). The data were obtained in a study of read filtering for tumor transcriptome and immune sequencing. The overall study: The cohort had roughly 16 men and approximately 13 women aged roughly 47 to 85, mean around 66 years. Per sample, TCR-region reads ranged about 4 to 11 million by IR-seq, 85 to 1273 by RNA-seq. Study outcomes and limitations: RNA-seq captured clonotypes less deeply and reliably than IR-seq.

From about 400 ng of RNA, a library with molecular barcoded alpha/delta and beta/gamma adaptors was made. One entry per CDR3 protein, called by TCRdb with MiXCR from the reads. The sample holds nearly 60,000 distinct CDR3 sequences, over 9% seen once. The TCR sequence derives from a donor aged 40 or older with multiple myeloma. V and J are TRBV19 and TRBJ2-1, with D tentatively TRBD1 (5 bases). Source material: a population of CD138-negative cells sorted from bone marrow. This CDR3 reads CATRTPLNVQYNEQIF. CDR3 nucleotide sequence: TGTGCCACCCGGACACCCTTGAACGTACAGTACAATGAGCAGATCTTC.